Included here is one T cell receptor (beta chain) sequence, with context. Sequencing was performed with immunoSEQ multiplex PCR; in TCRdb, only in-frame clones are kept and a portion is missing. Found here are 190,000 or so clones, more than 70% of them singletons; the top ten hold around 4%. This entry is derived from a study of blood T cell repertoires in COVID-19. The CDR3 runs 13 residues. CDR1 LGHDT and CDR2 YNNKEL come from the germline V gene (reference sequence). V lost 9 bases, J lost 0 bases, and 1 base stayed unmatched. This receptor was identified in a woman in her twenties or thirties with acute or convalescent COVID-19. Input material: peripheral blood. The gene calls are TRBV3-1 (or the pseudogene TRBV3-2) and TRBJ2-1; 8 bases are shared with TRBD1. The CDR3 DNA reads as TGTGCCAGTGGGACAGGCTCCTACAATGAGCAGTTCTTC. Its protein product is CASGTGSYNEQFF.